This TCR beta chain was recovered during a study of blood T cells in healthy people across ages (dated by TCRdb to between 2014 and 2017). Turning to the overall study: In model experiments, roughly one uniquely barcoded TCR beta cDNA molecule per two T cells was captured by template switching. The study measured age-related changes in TCR beta repertoire diversity using deep sequencing normalized with unique cDNA molecular identifiers. The donors were split into four age groups: young (average around 17 years), middle-aged (about 40), aged (approximately 60) and long-lived (roughly 77). The study analyzed two additional independent replicas of 1 million unique cDNA reads from the same blood draw for two donors, one aged 18 to 30 and one aged 80 or older. Donors of different ages were randomly distributed across sequencing lanes to avoid experimental bias.

The donors were 40 or so Caucasian individuals from Russia, aged 6 to 90 years, who were systemically healthy. Each donor gave about 9.8 milliliters of peripheral blood, drawn into EDTA-treated Vacutainer tubes. Ficoll-Paque density-gradient centrifugation was used to isolate PBMCs, with at least 6.5 million per sample. Trizol reagent was used to extract total RNA from the PBMCs, yielding at least 5.5 micrograms per sample. For every donor, an aliquot of PBMCs went through flow cytometry to measure the percentages of naive CD45RAhigh/CD27high T cells. Trimming accounts for 4 bases at V and 3 bases at J, while the number of junction bases matched to no gene is 7. The CDR3 sequence holds 15 residues, the cysteine and phenylalanine included. The kept DNA is CDR3 alone, 45 bases in frame from the first base. CDR1 and CDR2, per the germline V gene, are MNHEY and SVGAGI. This clonotype was seen repeatedly, ten times or more. This receptor's antigen is unknown. Within one base of it there is no much larger clone, and no base qualities were kept.

Library construction relied on 5' RACE. The sequencer listed for this sample is Illumina HiSeq 2500. A second about 7 to 12 cycle PCR used a sample-barcoded 5' primer and a J-beta primer mix. Each TCR beta cDNA molecule received a unique molecular identifier from a template-switch 5' adaptor carrying 12 random nucleotides. Each sample yielded at least 2.5 million CDR3-containing paired-end reads. The Mint cDNA synthesis kit, primed by a TRBC-specific oligonucleotide, was used to synthesize first-strand cDNA from all RNA. All cDNA was treated with uracil-DNA glycosylase and then went through a first 18-cycle PCR with the universal primers M1SS and BC2_uni_R. For the original study's pipeline: Each sample was normalized by randomly selecting 1 million high-quality reads, each carrying a distinct molecular identifier. Instead of being binned into consensus sequences, reads with shared molecular identifiers were discarded. CDR3 identification, clonotype clustering and error correction used MiTCR with a Q25 quality threshold and the strictest error-elimination algorithm. A nonparametric unseen species model with Euler transformation was used to estimate lower-bound total TCR beta diversity. TCRdb ran its own pipeline on the public reads, namely fastp trimming at Q25 and MiXCR clone calling, and kept in-frame beta chains. Identical CDR3 proteins give one entry, which carries the most common genes and DNA. The V and J calls were determined by TCRdb, not by the authors. Present in this sample are 1,500,000 or so distinct CDR3 sequences, approximately 43% of which were seen just once. The leading ten clones occupy under 5% of the sample.

The paper as a whole reports these results and caveats: Compared with the aged group, the long-lived group had more naive CD4+ T cells, fewer expanded clones and increased TCR diversity, suggesting age selection. Bulk unsorted PBMC profiling prevented conclusive comparison of naive and antigen-experienced compartments. The percentage of naive T cells measured by flow cytometry correlated strongly with observed TCR beta diversity. Estimates of total diversity based on one million sequenced T cells were considered lower bounds and underestimates. Because the CMV infection status of the donors was unknown, age-related changes in expanded clonotypes may potentially have been confounded. Observed TCR beta diversity per million T cells fell roughly linearly with age, and a significant reduction was already apparent by age roughly 40.

The rearrangement joined TRBV6-5 to TRBJ2-7, with TRBD2 matching 9 junction bases. Sequences were obtained from blood. This TCR came from a woman aged 18-29 years in good health. The nucleotides are TGTGCCAGCAGTTTCGCGAGCGGGGGGCACTACGAGCAGTACTTC. It specifies CASSFASGGHYEQYF.